This paragraph reports one T cell receptor beta chain. The CDR3 loop spans 14 amino acids. V lost 3 bases and J 2 bases, leaving 11 bases between the germline ends. Germline CDR1 is SEHNR and CDR2 is FQNEAQ (reference sequence). These data come from a study of blood T cell repertoires in COVID-19. As originally analysed: It was from reference gene primer amplification that nucleated cell counts were estimated. Produced via immunoSEQ multiplex PCR; TCRdb's table is partial and in-frame only. Clonal size and the V and J genes are those of that table, whereas D and trimming came from the DNA. In the table there are roughly 150,000 clones, 83% of which are singletons.

The sample was peripheral blood. This clonotype was obtained from a woman over 75 with acute or convalescent COVID-19. This chain connects TRBV7-9 to TRBJ2-7, with D possibly matching TRBD2 (7 bases). CDR3 region: CASSLGGRPYEQYF. DNA for the CDR3: TGTGCCAGCAGCTTGGGGGGGCGCCCCTACGAGCAGTACTTC.